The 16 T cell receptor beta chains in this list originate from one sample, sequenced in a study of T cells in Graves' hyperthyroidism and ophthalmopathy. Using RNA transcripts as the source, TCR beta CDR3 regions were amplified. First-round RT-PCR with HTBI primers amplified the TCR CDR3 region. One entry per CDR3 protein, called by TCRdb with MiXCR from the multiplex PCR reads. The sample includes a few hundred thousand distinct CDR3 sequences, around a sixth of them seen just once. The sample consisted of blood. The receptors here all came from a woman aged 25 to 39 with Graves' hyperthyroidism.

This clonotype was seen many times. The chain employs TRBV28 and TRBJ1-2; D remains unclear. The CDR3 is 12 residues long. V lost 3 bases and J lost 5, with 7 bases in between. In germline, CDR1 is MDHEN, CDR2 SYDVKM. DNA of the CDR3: TGTGCCAGCAGTTTCCGTCAGTATGGCTACACCTTC. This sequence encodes CASSFRQYGYTF.

This CDR3 reads CASSPRHGGRSGANVLTF. The CDR3 DNA reads TGTGCCAGCAGCCCAAGGCACGGAGGGAGATCTGGGGCCAACGTCCTGACTTTC. The gene calls are TRBV3-1 and TRBJ2-6; TRBD2 might be the D (6 bases). Trimming removed 4 bases at V and 1 base at J, with 17 bases between. The CDR3 spans 18 residues. Germline V gene data show CDR1 as LGHDT and CDR2 as YNNKEL (reference sequence).

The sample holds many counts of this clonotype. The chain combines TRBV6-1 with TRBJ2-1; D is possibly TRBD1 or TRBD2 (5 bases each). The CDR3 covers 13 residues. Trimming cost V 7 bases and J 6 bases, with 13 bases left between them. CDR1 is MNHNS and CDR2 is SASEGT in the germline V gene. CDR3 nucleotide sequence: TGTGCCAGCACACCGGGACCATTCAATGAGCAGTTCTTC. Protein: CASTPGPFNEQFF.

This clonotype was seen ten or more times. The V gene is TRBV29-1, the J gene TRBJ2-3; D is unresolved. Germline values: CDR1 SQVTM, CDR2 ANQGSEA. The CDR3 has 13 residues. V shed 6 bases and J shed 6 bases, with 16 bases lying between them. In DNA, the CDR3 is TGCAGCGTCCCCGATGGACGGCGGGATACGCAGTATTTT. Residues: CSVPDGRRDTQYF.

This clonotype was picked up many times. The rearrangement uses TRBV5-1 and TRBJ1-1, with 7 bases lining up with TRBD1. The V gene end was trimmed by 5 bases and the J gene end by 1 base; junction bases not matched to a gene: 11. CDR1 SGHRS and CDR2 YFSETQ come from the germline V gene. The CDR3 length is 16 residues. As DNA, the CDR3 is TGCGCCAGCAGAGGGCCGACAGGGATCGGGAACACTGAAGCTTTCTTT. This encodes CASRGPTGIGNTEAFF. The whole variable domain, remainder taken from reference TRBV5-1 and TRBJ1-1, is KAGVTQTPRYLIKTRGQQVTLSCSPISGHRSVSWYQQTPGQGLQFLFEYFSETQRNKGNFPGRFSGRQFSNSRSEMNVSTLELGDSALYLCASRGPTGIGNTEAFFGQGTRLTVV.

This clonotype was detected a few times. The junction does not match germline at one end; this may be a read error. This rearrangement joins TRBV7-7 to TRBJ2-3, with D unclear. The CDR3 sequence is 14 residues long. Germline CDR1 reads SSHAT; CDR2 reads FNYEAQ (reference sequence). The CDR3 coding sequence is TGTGCTAGCAGCAATGGGCCTGGGACAGATACGCAGTATTTT. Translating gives CASSNGPGTDTQYF.

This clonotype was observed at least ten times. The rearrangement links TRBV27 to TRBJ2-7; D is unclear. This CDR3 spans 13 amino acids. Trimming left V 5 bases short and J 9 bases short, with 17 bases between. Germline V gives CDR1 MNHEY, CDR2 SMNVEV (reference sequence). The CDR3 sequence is CASSPIGPKGQYF. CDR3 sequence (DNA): TGTGCCAGCAGTCCTATTGGTCCGAAGGGGCAGTACTTC.

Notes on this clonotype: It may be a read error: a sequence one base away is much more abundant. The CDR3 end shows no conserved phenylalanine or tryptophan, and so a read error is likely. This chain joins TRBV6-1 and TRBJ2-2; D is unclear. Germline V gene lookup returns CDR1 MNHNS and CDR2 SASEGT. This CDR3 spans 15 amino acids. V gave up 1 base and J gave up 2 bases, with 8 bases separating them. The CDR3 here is CASSEVGRNTGELFS. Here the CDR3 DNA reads TGTGCCAGCAGTGAAGTCGGCCGTAACACCGGGGAGCTGTTTTCT.

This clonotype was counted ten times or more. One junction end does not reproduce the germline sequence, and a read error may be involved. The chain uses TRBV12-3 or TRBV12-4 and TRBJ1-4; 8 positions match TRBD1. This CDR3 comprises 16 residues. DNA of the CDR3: TGTGCCAGCAGCTTAGGACAGGGTGTCACTAATGAAAAACTGTTTTTT. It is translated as CASSLGQGVTNEKLFF.

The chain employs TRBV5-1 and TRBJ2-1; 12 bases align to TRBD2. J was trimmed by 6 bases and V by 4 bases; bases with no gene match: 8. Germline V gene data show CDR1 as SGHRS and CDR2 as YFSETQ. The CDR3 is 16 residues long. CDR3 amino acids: CASSVPRLAGANEQFF. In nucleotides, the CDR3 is TGCGCCAGCAGCGTCCCGAGACTAGCGGGAGCCAATGAGCAGTTCTTC.

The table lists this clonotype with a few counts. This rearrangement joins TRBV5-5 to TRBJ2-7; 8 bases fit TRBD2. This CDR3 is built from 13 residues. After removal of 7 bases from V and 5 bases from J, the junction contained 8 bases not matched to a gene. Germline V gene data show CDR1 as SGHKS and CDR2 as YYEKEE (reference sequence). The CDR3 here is CASRAGTSHEQYF. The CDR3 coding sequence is TGTGCCAGCCGAGCTGGGACTAGTCACGAGCAGTACTTC.

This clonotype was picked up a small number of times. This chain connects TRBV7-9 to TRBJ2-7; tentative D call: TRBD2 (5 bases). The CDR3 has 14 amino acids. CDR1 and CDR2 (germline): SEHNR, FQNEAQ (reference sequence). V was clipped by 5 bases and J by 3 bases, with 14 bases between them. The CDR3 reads CASSPGLDHYEQYF. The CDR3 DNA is TGTGCCAGCAGCCCCGGACTCGATCACTACGAGCAGTACTTC. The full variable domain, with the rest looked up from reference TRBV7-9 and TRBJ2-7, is DTGVSQNPRHKITKRGQNVTFRCDPISEHNRLYWYRQTLGQGPEFLTYFQNEAQLEKSRLLSDRFSAERPKGSFSTLEIQRTEQGDSAMYLCASSPGLDHYEQYFGPGTRLTVT.

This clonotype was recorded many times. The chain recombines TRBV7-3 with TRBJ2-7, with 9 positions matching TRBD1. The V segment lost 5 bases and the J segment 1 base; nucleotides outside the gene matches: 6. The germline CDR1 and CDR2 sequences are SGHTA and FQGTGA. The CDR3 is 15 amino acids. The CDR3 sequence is CASSITGTGSYEQYF. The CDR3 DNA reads TGTGCCAGCAGCATCACCGGGACAGGGTCCTACGAGCAGTACTTC.

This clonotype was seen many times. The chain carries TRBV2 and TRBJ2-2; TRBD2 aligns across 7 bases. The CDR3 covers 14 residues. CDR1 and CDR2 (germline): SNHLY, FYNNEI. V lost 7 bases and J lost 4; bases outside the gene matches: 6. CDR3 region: CASTSGRPTGELFF. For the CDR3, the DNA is TGTGCCAGCACCTCCGGGAGGCCCACCGGGGAGCTGTTTTTT.

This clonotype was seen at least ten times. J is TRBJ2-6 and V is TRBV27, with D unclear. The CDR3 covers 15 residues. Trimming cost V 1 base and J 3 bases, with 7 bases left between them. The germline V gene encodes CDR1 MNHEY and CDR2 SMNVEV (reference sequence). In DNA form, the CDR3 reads TGTGCCAGCAGTTTATTGGGGTTTGGGGCCAACGTCCTGACTTTC. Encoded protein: CASSLLGFGANVLTF.

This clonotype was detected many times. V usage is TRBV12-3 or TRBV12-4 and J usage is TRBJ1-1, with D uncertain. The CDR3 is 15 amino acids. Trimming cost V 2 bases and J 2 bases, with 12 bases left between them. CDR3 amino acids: CASSLPIGVNTEAFF. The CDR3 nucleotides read TGTGCCAGCAGTTTACCAATTGGGGTAAACACTGAAGCTTTCTTT.